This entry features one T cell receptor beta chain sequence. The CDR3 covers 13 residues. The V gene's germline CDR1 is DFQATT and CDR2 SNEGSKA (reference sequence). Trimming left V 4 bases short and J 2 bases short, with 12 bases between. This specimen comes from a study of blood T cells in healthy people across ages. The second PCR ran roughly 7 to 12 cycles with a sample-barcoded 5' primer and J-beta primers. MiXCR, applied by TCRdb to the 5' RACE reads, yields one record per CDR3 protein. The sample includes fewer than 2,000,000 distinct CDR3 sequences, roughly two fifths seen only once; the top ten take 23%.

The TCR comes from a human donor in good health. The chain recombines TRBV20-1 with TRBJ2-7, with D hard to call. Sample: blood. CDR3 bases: TGCAGTGCTATAAAGACAACGACCTACGAGCAGTACTTC. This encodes CSAIKTTTYEQYF.